This passage covers 24 T cell receptor beta chains from one sample sequenced in a study of technical replicates of blood from a few donors. The table came from immunoSEQ multiplex PCR; TCRdb's copy has only in-frame clones and leaves some out. Altogether about 9,400 clones are present, roughly nine tenths being singletons, with the ten largest covering 8.5% to 9.5%. Sequencing used PBMCs. The source is a human donor in good health.

This chain uses TRBV30 with TRBJ2-1, with 7 bases matching TRBD2. The junction had 6 bases not matched to a gene; V was cut back by 4 bases and J by 0 bases. Per germline, CDR1 GTSNPN and CDR2 SVGIG (reference sequence). The CDR3 totals 15 residues. CDR3 amino acids: CAWMLAGSSYNEQFF. As DNA, the CDR3 is TGTGCCTGGATGTTAGCGGGCAGCTCCTACAATGAGCAGTTCTTC.

The rearrangement joins TRBV7-3 to TRBJ2-3, with 11 bases identical to TRBD2. Unmatched junction bases numbered 5, after V lost 5 bases and J lost 4 bases. Germline V gene sequence: CDR1 SGHTA, CDR2 FQGTGA. The CDR3 sequence is 15 residues long. CDR3 protein: CASSPLAGAPDTQYF. The CDR3 DNA reads as TGTGCCAGCAGCCCACTAGCGGGAGCCCCAGATACGCAGTATTTT.

The gene calls are TRBV10-3 and TRBJ2-1; TRBD2 matches 9 bases. In germline, CDR1 is ENHRY, CDR2 SYGVKD. Trimming at V came to 6 bases and at J to 5 bases, leaving 5 bases not matched to a gene. The CDR3 loop spans 14 amino acids. CDR3 in DNA: TGTGCCATCAGAGATAGCGGGGGAGACAATGAGCAGTTCTTC. This sequence encodes CAIRDSGGDNEQFF.

In its sample, this clone was seen a few times. This chain uses TRBV6-5 with TRBJ2-1; 10 nucleotides line up with TRBD1. The germline gives CDR1 MNHEY, CDR2 SVGAGI. The CDR3 contains 15 residues. V was clipped by 4 bases and J by 6 bases; unmatched bases: 6. The CDR3 DNA sequence: TGTGCCAGCAGTTCAAGACAGGGGGCTTCCAATGAGCAGTTCTTC. Translated, it gives CASSSRQGASNEQFF.

This clone was counted a single time. The chain recombines TRBV6-5 with TRBJ1-3; 7 nucleotides match TRBD1. V trimming: 6 bases; J trimming: 0 bases; junction bases outside the gene matches: 2. Germline assignment: CDR1 MNHEY and CDR2 SVGAGI. This CDR3 is built from 14 residues. The DNA for the CDR3 is TGTGCCAGCAGCGGGACAGCCTCTGGAAACACCATATATTTT. It yields the protein CASSGTASGNTIYF.

This clone was observed a handful of times. This chain joins TRBV6-5 and TRBJ2-7; 8 bases match TRBD2. Per the germline V gene, CDR1 is MNHEY and CDR2 is SVGAGI. V gave up 0 bases and J gave up 5 bases; unmatched junction bases: 6. The CDR3 runs to 15 residues. The CDR3 DNA sequence: TGTGCCAGCAGTTACTCGGCGGGGCGGGAGGACGAGCAGTACTTC. Translation: CASSYSAGREDEQYF.

The gene calls are TRBV5-1 and TRBJ2-2; D gene unclear. The CDR3 loop spans 13 amino acids. V gave up 6 bases and J gave up 2 bases, with 8 bases separating them. Germline loops: CDR1 SGHRS, CDR2 YFSETQ. The CDR3 sequence is CASTAANTGELFF. The CDR3 DNA reads as TGCGCCAGCACGGCGGCAAACACCGGGGAGCTGTTTTTT.

V and J are TRBV5-6 and TRBJ2-3, with 9 nucleotides matching TRBD1. The CDR3 spans 16 residues. Germline trimming cut 5 bases from V and 0 bases from J; bases unmatched to any gene: 7. Germline values: CDR1 SGHDT, CDR2 YYEEEE. The CDR3 nucleotides are TGTGCCAGCAGTCCGCTGGGACAGGGAAGCACAGATACGCAGTATTTT. Translation: CASSPLGQGSTDTQYF.

This clone has just one count. The chain is built from TRBV9 and TRBJ2-5; D uncertain. CDR3 size: 15 residues. V lost 6 bases and J lost 5, with 20 bases in between. Germline V lookup: CDR1 SGDLS, CDR2 YYNGEE. CDR3 region: CASTPSRFPGETQYF. The DNA of the CDR3 is TGTGCCAGCACCCCCTCAAGGTTCCCCGGGGAGACCCAGTACTTC.

The rearrangement uses TRBV4-2 and TRBJ2-1; TRBD2 agrees at 7 bases. Per the germline V gene, CDR1 is LGHNA and CDR2 is YNFKEQ. The junction had 12 bases not matched to a gene; V was cut back by 1 base and J by 9 bases. The CDR3 sequence is 16 residues long. CDR3 amino acids: CASSQGSRGRASEQFF. CDR3 DNA: TGTGCCAGCAGCCAAGGTTCCCGGGGGAGGGCCAGTGAGCAGTTCTTC.

This clone occurred once. The chain links TRBV29-1 to TRBJ2-3; 12 bases align to TRBD2. Trimming took 6 bases from V and 6 from J; bases not matched to a gene: 4. Germline lookup yields CDR1 SQVTM and CDR2 ANQGSEA. This CDR3 contains 13 residues. The CDR3 loop reads CSVKLAGGDTQYF. For the CDR3, the DNA is TGCAGCGTAAAACTAGCGGGAGGCGATACGCAGTATTTT.

CDR3 nucleotide sequence: TGCGCCAGCAGCTTGTTGGGGACTAGCGCAACCAATGAGCAGTTCTTC. Its protein is CASSLLGTSATNEQFF. V gene TRBV5-1 combines with J gene TRBJ2-1; 10 positions agree with TRBD2. CDR3 size: 16 residues. Unmatched junction bases numbered 7, after V lost 1 base and J lost 6 bases. CDR1 is SGHRS, CDR2 YFSETQ, per germline.

The chain is built from TRBV19 and TRBJ2-1; the D gene is possibly TRBD2 (6 bases). Trimming removed 5 bases from V and 7 bases from J, with 12 bases in between. Germline-derived CDR1 and CDR2 are LNHDA and SQIVND (reference sequence). CDR3 length equals 13 residues. CDR3 in DNA: TGTGCCAGTAGTCTAAACCGGGGGAATGAGCAGTTCTTC. As protein: CASSLNRGNEQFF.

The chain uses TRBV7-9 and TRBJ2-5, with D perhaps TRBD2 (5 bases). V shed 1 base and J shed 5 bases, with 11 bases lying between them. The germline V gene has CDR1 SEHNR and CDR2 FQNEAQ (reference sequence). The CDR3 extends over 14 amino acids. The CDR3 here is CASSLGRGRETQYF. CDR3 coding DNA: TGTGCCAGCAGCTTAGGTCGGGGTCGGGAGACCCAGTACTTC. Together with reference TRBV7-9 and TRBJ2-5, the CDR3 gives the full variable domain: DTGVSQNPRHKITKRGQNVTFRCDPISEHNRLYWYRQTLGQGPEFLTYFQNEAQLEKSRLLSDRFSAERPKGSFSTLEIQRTEQGDSAMYLCASSLGRGRETQYFGPGTRLLVL.

The CDR3 spells CAWSFTQGTEAFF. The CDR3 coding sequence is TGTGCCTGGAGTTTCACACAGGGCACTGAAGCTTTCTTT. The chain recombines TRBV30 with TRBJ1-1; TRBD1 is a possible D gene (6 bases). The CDR3 spans 13 residues. V was shortened by 2 bases and J by 4 bases, with 11 bases between the two germline ends. CDR1 and CDR2 (germline): GTSNPN, SVGIG (reference sequence).

The chain carries TRBV30 and TRBJ2-2; 7 nucleotides match TRBD2. CDR3 length equals 15 residues. CDR1 and CDR2 (germline): GTSNPN, SVGIG (reference sequence). V lost 2 bases, J lost 3 bases, and 6 bases stayed unmatched. CDR3 loop: CAWSSGREDTGELFF. The CDR3 DNA follows: TGTGCCTGGAGTAGCGGTCGGGAGGACACCGGGGAGCTGTTTTTT.

The chain carries TRBV5-1 and TRBJ2-2; 8 bases fit TRBD1. CDR1 is SGHRS and CDR2 is YFSETQ in the germline V gene. This CDR3 has 16 amino acids. The J segment lost 3 bases and the V segment lost 4 bases, leaving 8 bases of the junction unmatched. CDR3 sequence: CASSPIPGGDTGELFF. CDR3 bases: TGCGCCAGCAGCCCTATCCCAGGGGGCGACACCGGGGAGCTGTTTTTT. The full variable domain, with the rest looked up from reference TRBV5-1 and TRBJ2-2, is KAGVTQTPRYLIKTRGQQVTLSCSPISGHRSVSWYQQTPGQGLQFLFEYFSETQRNKGNFPGRFSGRQFSNSRSEMNVSTLELGDSALYLCASSPIPGGDTGELFFGEGSRLTVL.

This clone was seen just once. The genes are TRBV4-2 and TRBJ1-2, with D uncertain. Per germline, CDR1 LGHNA and CDR2 YNFKEQ. The CDR3 is 14 residues long. Trimming took 0 bases from V and 4 from J, leaving 9 bases between them. CDR3 residues: CASSQDRGSYGYTF. CDR3 DNA sequence: TGTGCCAGCAGCCAAGATAGAGGGAGCTATGGCTACACCTTC.

The V and J genes are TRBV18 and TRBJ1-5; no clear D. This CDR3 comprises 15 residues. Germline loops: CDR1 KGHSH, CDR2 LQKENI. V gave up 6 bases and J gave up 0 bases, with 12 bases separating them. The CDR3 loop reads CASSPDSNSNQPQHF. Written as DNA, the CDR3 is TGTGCCAGCTCCCCCGACTCAAATAGCAATCAGCCCCAGCATTTT.

V gene TRBV5-1 combines with J gene TRBJ1-2; 8 bases agree with TRBD1. CDR1 SGHRS and CDR2 YFSETQ come from the germline V gene. This CDR3 comprises 15 residues. The V segment lost 5 bases and the J segment 3 bases; nucleotides outside the gene matches: 9. CDR3 DNA: TGCGCCAGCAGTCCTGACAGGGGCCCGGACTATGGCTACACCTTC. This encodes CASSPDRGPDYGYTF.

The gene calls are TRBV6-4 and TRBJ2-3; TRBD1 matches 8 bases. The ends lost 7 bases at V and 2 bases at J; junction bases unmatched: 5. This CDR3 has 14 residues. CDR1 and CDR2 from the germline V gene are MRHNA and SNTAGT. This CDR3 is CASTPGQDTDTQYF. The DNA for the CDR3 is TGTGCCAGCACACCGGGACAGGACACAGATACGCAGTATTTT.

V and J are TRBV28 and TRBJ1-5; D may be TRBD1 (6 bases). Trimming stripped 8 bases from V and 8 bases from J, with 16 bases between. Germline values: CDR1 MDHEN, CDR2 SYDVKM. This CDR3 comprises 13 residues. CDR3 coding DNA: TGTGCCAGCGGAGGACAGTCCGCGAAGCCCCAGCATTTT. Translating gives CASGGQSAKPQHF.

The V gene is TRBV30, the J gene TRBJ1-2; D is possibly TRBD1 (6 bases). Trimming removed 2 bases from V and 6 bases from J, with 16 bases in between. The CDR3 sequence is 14 residues long. The germline gives CDR1 GTSNPN, CDR2 SVGIG (reference sequence). The CDR3 DNA reads TGTGCCTGGAGTCTCCTCCGGGGGGCCCATGGCTACACCTTC. This translates into CAWSLLRGAHGYTF.

This chain links TRBV28 with TRBJ1-5; TRBD1 agrees at 11 bases. From germline, CDR1 is MDHEN and CDR2 SYDVKM. V lost 6 bases, J lost 8 bases, and 15 bases stayed unmatched. This CDR3 contains 17 residues. CDR3 bases: TGTGCCAGCAGACCCTTTGGAACCCGGGACAGGGGGGAGCCCCAGCATTTT. As protein: CASRPFGTRDRGEPQHF.